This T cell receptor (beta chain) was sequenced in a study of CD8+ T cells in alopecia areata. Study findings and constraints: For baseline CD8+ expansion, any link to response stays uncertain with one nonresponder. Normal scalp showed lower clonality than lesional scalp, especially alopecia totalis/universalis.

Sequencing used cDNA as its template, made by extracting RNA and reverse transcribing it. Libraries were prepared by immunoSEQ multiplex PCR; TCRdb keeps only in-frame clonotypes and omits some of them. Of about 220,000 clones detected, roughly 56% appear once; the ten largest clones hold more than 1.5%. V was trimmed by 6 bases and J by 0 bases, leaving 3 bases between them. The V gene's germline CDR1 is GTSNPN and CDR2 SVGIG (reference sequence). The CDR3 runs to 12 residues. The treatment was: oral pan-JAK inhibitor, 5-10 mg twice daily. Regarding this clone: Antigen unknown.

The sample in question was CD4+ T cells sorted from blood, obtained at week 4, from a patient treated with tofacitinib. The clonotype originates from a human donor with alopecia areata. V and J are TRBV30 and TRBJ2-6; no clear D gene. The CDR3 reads CACYSGANVLTF. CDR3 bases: TGTGCCTGTTACTCTGGGGCCAACGTCCTGACTTTC.